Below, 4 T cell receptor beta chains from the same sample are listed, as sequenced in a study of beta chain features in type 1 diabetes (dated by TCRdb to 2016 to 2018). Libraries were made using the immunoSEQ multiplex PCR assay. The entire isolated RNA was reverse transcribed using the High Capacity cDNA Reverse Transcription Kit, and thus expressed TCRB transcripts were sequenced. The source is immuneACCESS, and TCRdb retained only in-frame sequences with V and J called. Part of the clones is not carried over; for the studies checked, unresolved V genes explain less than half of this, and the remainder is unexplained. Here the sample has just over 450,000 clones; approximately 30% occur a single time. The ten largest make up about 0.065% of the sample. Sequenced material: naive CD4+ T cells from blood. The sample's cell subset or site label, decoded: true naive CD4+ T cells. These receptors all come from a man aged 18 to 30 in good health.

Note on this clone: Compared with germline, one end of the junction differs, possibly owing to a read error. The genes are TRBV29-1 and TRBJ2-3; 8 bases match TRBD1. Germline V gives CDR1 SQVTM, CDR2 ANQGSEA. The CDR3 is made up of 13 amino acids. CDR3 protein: CSVVQNTGQGRNF. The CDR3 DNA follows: TGCAGCGTAGTTCAAAATACCGGACAGGGCAGAAATTTT.

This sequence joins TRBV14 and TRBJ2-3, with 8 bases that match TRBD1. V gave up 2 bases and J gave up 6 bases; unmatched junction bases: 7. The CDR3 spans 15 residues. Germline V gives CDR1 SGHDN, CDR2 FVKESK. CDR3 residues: CASSQLQGAVDTQYF. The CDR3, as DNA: TGTGCCAGCAGCCAATTGCAGGGGGCTGTCGATACGCAGTATTTT.

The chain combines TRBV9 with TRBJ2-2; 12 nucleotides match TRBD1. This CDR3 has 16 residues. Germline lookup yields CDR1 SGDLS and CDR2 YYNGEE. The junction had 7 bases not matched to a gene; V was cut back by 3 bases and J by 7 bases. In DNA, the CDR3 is TGTGCCAGCAGCGCCGGGACAGGGGGCGTTGGCGGGGAGCTGTTTTTT. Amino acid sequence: CASSAGTGGVGGELFF.

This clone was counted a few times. As DNA, the CDR3 is TGCGCCAGCAGCTTATTAGGGCAGGGTTCCTACAATGAGCAGTTCTTC. Protein product: CASSLLGQGSYNEQFF. The chain joins TRBV5-1 to TRBJ2-1, with D perhaps matching TRBD1 (5 bases). The V end was cut by 2 bases, the J end by 1 base, with 13 bases between. CDR1 is SGHRS, CDR2 YFSETQ, per germline. The CDR3 consists of 16 residues.